The source of this T cell receptor (beta chain) is a study of cytomegalovirus exposure and HLA in healthy donors. The donors were healthy bone marrow donors. Between the trimmed V and J ends, which lost 0 bases and 0 bases, there was a span of 13 bases. From germline, CDR1 is SGHRS and CDR2 YFSETQ. The CDR3 spans 16 residues. Study results and limitations: A later analysis reportedly identified an Asian-associated ancestry cluster as carrying fewer N-insertions than the roughly 670-donor mean. Rarity held for most TCR sequences, but there were some public TCRs that occurred in many donors. For TCR beta chains, V- and J-gene trimming was later linked to a missense DCLRE1C variant.

The PCR used 60 Vbeta and 13 Jbeta primers. TCRdb's copy holds only in-frame clones and misses some; the assay was immunoSEQ multiplex PCR. The sample contains over 100,000 clones, around 69% of which appear only once. In its sample, this clone was seen once. Its target is unknown. Sample: PBMCs. This chain joins TRBV5-1 and TRBJ2-7; TRBD2 is a possible D gene (5 bases). The clonotype was recovered from a woman aged 40 to 50 in good health and CMV-seropositive. The CDR3 here is CASSLAVGSSSYEQYF. CDR3 coding DNA: TGCGCCAGCAGCTTGGCCGTTGGGAGCAGCTCCTACGAGCAGTACTTC.